These 28 T cell receptor beta chains were sequenced from one sample in a study of response to subunit inactivated influenza vaccine. TCRdb called the RT-PCR reads again in MiXCR, with one record for every CDR3 protein. The sample lists around 750,000 distinct CDR3 sequences, 21% occurring once. This sample comprised PBMCs from blood, obtained about 5 days after vaccination. These receptors were taken from a man in his fifties or sixties who received an inactivated influenza vaccine.

This clonotype was counted between two and nine times. The chain employs TRBV5-1 and TRBJ1-2; no firm D call. V gave up 6 bases and J gave up 8 bases, with 17 bases separating them. Germline V CDR1 and CDR2: SGHRS, YFSETQ. This CDR3 spans 13 amino acids. CDR3 protein: CASTLDRLGGYTF. The CDR3 bases are TGCGCCAGCACCCTCGACCGACTGGGAGGCTACACCTTC.

This clonotype has only a few counts. This chain connects TRBV24-1 to TRBJ2-1; D might be TRBD2 (5 bases). The CDR3 covers 16 residues. Trimming took 3 bases from V and 5 from J, leaving 16 bases between them. Germline CDR1 reads KGHDR; CDR2 reads SFDVKD. DNA for the CDR3: TGTGCCACCAGTGATGCCCGCGGGCAAAGCCACAATGAGCAGTTCTTC. It is translated as CATSDARGQSHNEQFF.

The V gene is TRBV5-1, the J gene TRBJ2-3; TRBD1 is a possible D gene (5 bases). There are 13 residues in the CDR3. V lost 4 bases to trimming and J lost 4 bases, with 10 bases between them. CDR1 is SGHRS and CDR2 is YFSETQ in the germline V gene. Written as DNA, the CDR3 is TGCGCCAGCAGCGATCAGGGATCAGATACGCAGTATTTT. Encoded protein: CASSDQGSDTQYF.

The V call is TRBV11-2, the J call TRBJ2-7; D is ambiguous. Per germline, CDR1 SGHAT and CDR2 FQNNGV. The CDR3 loop spans 12 amino acids. V gave up 5 bases and J gave up 6 bases, with 11 bases separating them. The CDR3 nucleotides read TGTGCCAGCAGCCCGACGCTTGTCGAGCAGTACTTC. Translation gives CASSPTLVEQYF.

This chain links TRBV20-1 with TRBJ1-5; no firm D call. V lost 3 bases, J lost 1 base, and 10 bases lay in between. Germline loops: CDR1 DFQATT, CDR2 SNEGSKA (reference sequence). CDR3 length: 14 residues. CDR3 nucleotide sequence: TGCAGTGCTAGGAGCAGGAAGAGCAATCAGCCCCAGCATTTT. This sequence encodes CSARSRKSNQPQHF.

The gene calls are TRBV6-2 or TRBV6-3 and TRBJ2-2; the D gene is possibly TRBD2 (6 bases). V was trimmed by 8 bases and J by 7 bases, leaving 17 bases between them. Germline V CDR1 and CDR2: MNHEY, SVGEGT. This CDR3 is 14 amino acids long. The CDR3 DNA reads TGTGCCAGCGGTGTTCTGGCCGGGAGCGGGGAGCTGTTTTTT. This translates into CASGVLAGSGELFF.

The CDR3 loop is CSVELRSLLGHLHYEQYF. CDR3 DNA sequence: TGCAGCGTTGAGCTCCGGAGCCTGTTGGGACACCTGCACTACGAGCAGTACTTC. The chain joins TRBV29-1 to TRBJ2-7; D might be TRBD1 (6 bases). V dropped 3 bases and J dropped 3 bases, with 27 bases sitting between them. Germline loops: CDR1 SQVTM, CDR2 ANQGSEA. CDR3 length equals 18 residues.

This clonotype was counted a few times. The chain joins TRBV4-3 to TRBJ2-3, with TRBD2 matching over 8 bases. The germline gives CDR1 LGHNA, CDR2 YSLEER. The CDR3 sequence is 14 residues long. Trimming cost V 3 bases and J 1 base; bases outside gene matches: 0. The CDR3 bases are TGCGCCAGCAGCCAGCGGGAGGGCACAGATACGCAGTATTTT. As protein: CASSQREGTDTQYF.

The rearrangement uses TRBV15 and TRBJ2-5; D is uncertain. Germline V gives CDR1 LNHNV, CDR2 YYDKDF (reference sequence). CDR3 length: 14 amino acids. The V and J ends lost 0 bases and 3 bases respectively, with 8 bases between them. The CDR3 here is CATSREPGEETQYF. The CDR3, as DNA: TGTGCCACCAGCAGAGAACCCGGCGAAGAGACCCAGTACTTC.

CDR3 residues: CASSLGAGSFGYTF. CDR3 nucleotides: TGTGCCAGCAGCTTAGGGGCCGGTTCGTTTGGCTACACCTTC. The rearrangement joins TRBV7-6 to TRBJ1-2; no firm D call. Germline CDR1 SGHVS, CDR2 FNYEAQ. This CDR3 has 14 residues. The V gene lost 1 base and the J gene lost 7 bases, with 13 bases spanning the gap. Looking up the rest from reference TRBV7-6 and TRBJ1-2 gives the full variable domain: GAGVSQSPRYKVTKRGQDVALRCDPISGHVSLYWYRQALGQGPEFLTYFNYEAQQDKSGLPNDRFSAERPEGSISTLTIQRTEQRDSAMYRCASSLGAGSFGYTFGSGTRLTVV.

This sequence joins TRBV7-6 and TRBJ2-3; 9 nucleotides match TRBD1. With V trimmed by 1 base and J by 3 bases, 8 bases remained unmatched. The CDR3 runs 17 residues. Germline V CDR1 and CDR2: SGHVS, FNYEAQ. The CDR3: CASSLGVGTGITDTQYF. The DNA of the CDR3 is TGTGCCAGCAGCTTAGGTGTCGGGACAGGGATAACAGATACGCAGTATTTT. Based on the CDR3 plus reference TRBV7-6 and TRBJ2-3, the full variable domain is GAGVSQSPRYKVTKRGQDVALRCDPISGHVSLYWYRQALGQGPEFLTYFNYEAQQDKSGLPNDRFSAERPEGSISTLTIQRTEQRDSAMYRCASSLGVGTGITDTQYFGPGTRLTVL.

This chain links TRBV6-2 or TRBV6-3 with TRBJ2-5, with D perhaps TRBD1 (6 bases). Germline V gene data show CDR1 as MNHEY and CDR2 as SVGEGT. The CDR3 length is 15 residues. V lost 2 bases and J lost 2, with 12 bases in between. The CDR3: CASSYRDTKQETQYF. CDR3 DNA: TGTGCCAGCAGTTACCGGGACACAAAACAAGAGACCCAGTACTTC.

This chain connects TRBV27 to TRBJ2-7, with D perhaps matching TRBD1 (6 bases). Germline assignment: CDR1 MNHEY and CDR2 SMNVEV (reference sequence). The length of the CDR3 is 16 residues. Trimming removed 6 bases at V and 0 bases at J, with 18 bases between. CDR3 bases: TGTGCCAGCAGACCTCGACAGGTGGGGATCTCCTACGAGCAGTACTTC. Residues: CASRPRQVGISYEQYF.

This clonotype was observed a handful of times. This chain uses TRBV4-1 with TRBJ2-1; the match to TRBD2 covers 7 bases. The CDR3 loop spans 19 amino acids. V shed 3 bases, J shed 0 bases, and the junction held 14 bases outside the gene matches. CDR1 is MGHRA, CDR2 YSYEKL, per germline. The CDR3 DNA is TGCGCCAGCAGCCAGGGTCTCGTAGCGGGTCGGAGCTCCTACAATGAGCAGTTCTTC. This gives the protein CASSQGLVAGRSSYNEQFF.

This chain joins TRBV20-1 and TRBJ2-5; 9 nucleotides align to TRBD2. Germline V gives CDR1 DFQATT, CDR2 SNEGSKA (reference sequence). CDR3 size: 14 residues. V lost 6 bases to trimming and J lost 3 bases; unmatched junction nucleotides: 8. This CDR3 reads CSAGEGGREETQYF. For the CDR3, the DNA is TGCAGTGCAGGGGAAGGCGGGAGGGAAGAGACCCAGTACTTC.

This clonotype was observed at least ten times. The J gene is TRBJ2-5, the V gene TRBV7-6; unclear D gene. The V and J ends lost 2 bases and 4 bases respectively, with 8 bases between them. This CDR3 spans 13 amino acids. CDR1 and CDR2 (germline): SGHVS, FNYEAQ. In nucleotides, the CDR3 is TGTGCCAGCAGCTTATTTTCTTTAGAGACCCAGTACTTC. This translates into CASSLFSLETQYF.

This clonotype came up a few times. This chain joins TRBV4-2 and TRBJ1-2, with 9 positions matching TRBD1. The CDR3 covers 14 residues. Trimming removed 1 base from V and 6 bases from J; junction bases left unmatched: 3. CDR1 and CDR2 (germline): LGHNA, YNFKEQ. CDR3 loop: CASSQVDRGHGYTF. CDR3 nucleotide sequence: TGTGCCAGCAGCCAAGTGGACAGGGGACATGGCTACACCTTC.

This clonotype was observed a few times. The chain has TRBV13 and TRBJ2-1; 8 positions agree with TRBD2. The CDR3 length is 15 residues. V gave up 6 bases and J gave up 11 bases; unmatched junction bases: 15. Germline CDR1 PRHDT, CDR2 FYEKMQ (reference sequence). The CDR3 DNA sequence: TGTGCCAGCAGACAGACCGGGACTAGACCCTCTAAGCAGTTCTTC. This translates into CASRQTGTRPSKQFF.

DNA for the CDR3: TGCAGTGCTAGCATGGGGTCCCCCTACGAGCAGTACTTC. This translates into CSASMGSPYEQYF. This chain joins TRBV20-1 and TRBJ2-7; unclear D gene. This CDR3 has 13 residues. Germline V lookup: CDR1 DFQATT, CDR2 SNEGSKA (reference sequence). Trimming left V 3 bases short and J 2 bases short, with 11 bases between.

The J gene is TRBJ2-7, the V gene TRBV5-5; 7 bases are shared with TRBD1. Germline V gene sequence: CDR1 SGHKS, CDR2 YYEKEE (reference sequence). The junction had 8 bases not matched to a gene; V was cut back by 2 bases and J by 0 bases. This CDR3 has 16 residues. In DNA form, the CDR3 reads TGTGCCAGCAGCTTACAGGGGCGACGAGGCTCCTACGAGCAGTACTTC. It translates to CASSLQGRRGSYEQYF. The full variable domain, its missing parts supplied by reference TRBV5-5 and TRBJ2-7, is DAGVTQSPTHLIKTRGQQVTLRCSPISGHKSVSWYQQVLGQGPQFIFQYYEKEERGRGNFPDRFSARQFPNYSSELNVNALLLGDSALYLCASSLQGRRGSYEQYFGPGTRLTVT.

The rearrangement uses TRBV20-1 and TRBJ2-2; 10 bases map to TRBD1. The CDR3 runs 17 residues. Germline trimming cut 0 bases from V and 3 bases from J; bases unmatched to any gene: 7. The germline V gene has CDR1 DFQATT and CDR2 SNEGSKA (reference sequence). This chain's CDR3 is CSARDYLGTGDTGELFF. CDR3 DNA sequence: TGCAGTGCTAGAGATTACCTGGGGACAGGGGACACCGGGGAGCTGTTTTTT.

This sequence joins TRBV5-5 and TRBJ2-3; the match to TRBD1 covers 12 bases. In germline, CDR1 is SGHKS, CDR2 YYEKEE (reference sequence). The CDR3 has 17 residues. The V and J ends lost 4 bases and 4 bases, in that order; junction bases with no gene match: 10. CDR3 loop: CASSLSTGTGGADTQYF. CDR3 DNA sequence: TGTGCCAGCAGCCTGTCAACCGGGACAGGGGGCGCAGATACGCAGTATTTT.

J is TRBJ2-1 and V is TRBV4-2, with 10 nucleotides matching TRBD2. J lost 5 bases, V lost 4 bases, and 5 bases had no gene match. The CDR3 length is 15 residues. CDR1 and CDR2 (germline): LGHNA, YNFKEQ. DNA of the CDR3: TGTGCCAGCAGCCCGGAGCGGGAGGGTAACAATGAGCAGTTCTTC. It codes for CASSPEREGNNEQFF.

J is TRBJ2-1 and V is TRBV7-2, with D possibly being TRBD1 (6 bases). Trimming took off 1 base at V and 12 bases at J, with 19 bases between the two ends. Germline CDR1 SGHTA, CDR2 FQGNSA. CDR3 size: 15 residues. The CDR3 DNA reads as TGTGCCAGCAGCTTAGGGGGTGGGGGCCACGTTGTGCAGTTCTTC. This sequence encodes CASSLGGGGHVVQFF.

This clonotype has a handful of counts. The chain recombines TRBV20-1 with TRBJ1-3; no reliable D call. The CDR3 contains 14 residues. V shed 3 bases and J shed 4 bases, with 13 bases lying between them. Germline V gene lookup returns CDR1 DFQATT and CDR2 SNEGSKA (reference sequence). Here the CDR3 DNA reads TGCAGTGCTAGGATGTCGGGCGTCGGAAACACCATATATTTT. Residues: CSARMSGVGNTIYF.

The table lists this clonotype with many counts. This sequence joins TRBV7-8 and TRBJ2-2; no clear D. Trimming took 1 base from V and 1 from J, leaving 13 bases between them. The V gene's germline CDR1 is SGHVS and CDR2 FQNEAQ. The CDR3 is 17 amino acids. This chain's CDR3 is CASSLVGRQMNTGELFF. In nucleotides, the CDR3 is TGTGCCAGCAGCTTAGTTGGGCGCCAGATGAACACCGGGGAGCTGTTTTTT. Filled out from reference TRBV7-8 and TRBJ2-2, the complete variable domain reads GAGVSQSPRYKVAKRGQDVALRCDPISGHVSLFWYQQALGQGPEFLTYFQNEAQLDKSGLPSDRFFAERPEGSVSTLKIQRTQQEDSAVYLCASSLVGRQMNTGELFFGEGSRLTVL.

This clonotype was seen a few times. This chain uses TRBV20-1 with TRBJ2-1; a weak D match, TRBD2 (5 bases). V was clipped by 0 bases and J by 7 bases, with 13 bases between them. There are 14 residues in the CDR3. The germline V gene encodes CDR1 DFQATT and CDR2 SNEGSKA (reference sequence). CDR3: CSARDGSGRNEQFF. CDR3 sequence (DNA): TGCAGTGCTAGAGATGGAAGCGGAAGGAATGAGCAGTTCTTC.

The chain is built from TRBV6-4 and TRBJ2-3; no clear D. CDR3 length: 12 residues. V lost 7 bases, J lost 4 bases, and 9 bases lay in between. Germline V gene lookup returns CDR1 MRHNA and CDR2 SNTAGT. The CDR3 loop is CASTLCSDTQYF. CDR3 sequence (DNA): TGTGCCAGCACGTTGTGTTCAGATACGCAGTATTTT.